The clone carrying this T cell receptor (beta chain) was seen ten or more times. Its antigen is still unknown. This entry is derived from a study of early T cells in non-severe SARS-CoV-2 infection. About the research overall: Sequencing input comprised bulk RNA from unsorted whole blood; chain pairing was not available. The study, taken as a whole, reports: VDJdb-based matching was biased toward anti-spike CD8 responses and missed private and CD4 specificities.

Individual cDNA molecules carried attached unique molecular identifiers. One entry per CDR3 protein results from TCRdb running MiXCR on the 5' RACE reads. This sample has 62,000 or so distinct CDR3 sequences, with approximately 9% found just once. Trimming cost V 4 bases and J 8 bases, with 19 bases left between them. Germline CDR1 is SGHRS and CDR2 is YFSETQ. The CDR3 sequence is 15 residues long. This TCR was sampled from an adult who was a healthcare worker with PCR-confirmed SARS-CoV-2 infection or an uninfected control (not recorded which). The sequenced sample was whole blood. The chain recombines TRBV5-1 with TRBJ1-3; no clear D. The CDR3 region has the DNA TGCGCCAGCAGCGTCGCCGGGCCCTTAAGGGACACCATATATTTT. Translated: CASSVAGPLRDTIYF.